A selection of T cell receptor beta chains follows, all from one sample in a study of T cell responses to AZD1222 COVID-19 vaccine. TCRdb's table, derived via immunoSEQ multiplex PCR, lists solely in-frame clones and lacks some. The sample includes 120,000 or so clones, roughly 90% of them seen just once. The sequenced sample was peripheral blood, obtained 28 days after the second AZD1222 dose. The receptors come from an adult who received the AZD1222 COVID-19 vaccine. CDR3s include the opening cysteine and the closing phenylalanine or tryptophan. The D gene is left open where the match is weak. Clone size is stated in some rows and not others, as once, few, many or a class when expanded.

size	D	V	J	DNA	CDR3
-	-	TRBV11-2	TRBJ1-4	TGTGCCAGCACCAGGACGGTTACAACTAATGAAAAACTGTTTTTT	CASTRTVTTNEKLFF
few	TRBD2	TRBV10-2	TRBJ2-1	TGCGCCAGCACGGCCGTAGCGGGGGCTCTACGGGAGCAGTTCTTC	CASTAVAGALREQFF
-	-	TRBV27	TRBJ2-3	TGTGCCAGCAGTTCAAATAGCTTGGGAGAGCAGTATTTT	CASSSNSLGEQYF
-	-	TRBV19	TRBJ2-1	TGTGCCAGTAGTATAGCCGGCGGGGCCTACAATGAGCAGTTCTTC	CASSIAGGAYNEQFF
-	TRBD1	TRBV4-1	TRBJ1-1	TGCGCCAGCAGCCAGTGGACAGGGATGAACACTGAAGCTTTCTTT	CASSQWTGMNTEAFF
-	-	TRBV11-1	TRBJ1-1	TGTGCCAGCAGCTTAGAAGCGAATATGAACACTGAAGCTTTCTTT	CASSLEANMNTEAFF
-	TRBD1	TRBV27	TRBJ1-4	TGTGCCAGCAGTTTATCACAGGGGGGTAATGAAAAACTGTTTTTT	CASSLSQGGNEKLFF
few	-	TRBV19	TRBJ1-1	TGTGCCAGTAGCTACCTCGGGATGAACACTGAAGCTTTCTTT	CASSYLGMNTEAFF
-	TRBD2	TRBV11-3	TRBJ2-7	TGTGCCAGCAGCTTACCCGGGACTAGCCGCTTCTACGAGCAGTACTTC	CASSLPGTSRFYEQYF
-	-	TRBV28	TRBJ1-1	TGTGCCAGCAAGGATGCGAACACTGAAGCTTTCTTT	CASKDANTEAFF
-	-	TRBV18	TRBJ2-3	TGTGCCAGCTCACCGCAGGGAGGAGGGGGCACAGATACGCAGTATTTT	CASSPQGGGGTDTQYF
-	TRBD1	TRBV14	TRBJ2-7	TGTGCCAGCAGCCAAGGGGCAGGGGGTCTCTACGAGCAGTACTTC	CASSQGAGGLYEQYF
-	TRBD1	TRBV30	TRBJ1-1	TGTGCCTGGAACAGGGGGCCGAACACTGAAGCTTTCTTT	CAWNRGPNTEAFF
-	-	TRBV18	TRBJ1-6	TGTGCCAGCTCCCCCGTCCGCCTGGGAAGCTCCTATAATTCACCCCTCCACTTT	CASSPVRLGSSYNSPLHF
-	-	TRBV19	TRBJ2-2	TGTGCCAGTTCAAACGACGGCACCGGGGAGCTGTTTTTT	CASSNDGTGELFF
once	-	TRBV19	TRBJ2-5	TGTGCCAGTAGTGTTAACGGGGACGCGTGGGAGACCCAGTACTTC	CASSVNGDAWETQYF
-	-	TRBV5-8	TRBJ2-3	TGTGCCAGCAGCTTGGTGCCTGCCATCGATACGCAGTATTTT	CASSLVPAIDTQYF
few	-	TRBV30	TRBJ2-7	TGTGCCTGGACCCTTGGGAGAGCCGGACCCTACGAGCAGTACTTC	CAWTLGRAGPYEQYF
-	-	TRBV5-1	TRBJ1-6	TGCGCCACCAGGACAGAGTTTAATTCACCCCTCCACTTT	CATRTEFNSPLHF
-	-	TRBV7-8	TRBJ1-2	TGTGCCAGCAGCTTAAATAAGTGGCGCTATGGCTACACCTTC	CASSLNKWRYGYTF
-	TRBD1	TRBV27	TRBJ2-2	TGTGCCAGCAGTTTAGGGCCGGGACAGACGAACACCGGGGAGCTGTTTTTT	CASSLGPGQTNTGELFF
-	TRBD2	TRBV24-1	TRBJ2-5	TGTGCCACCAGTGATCCAGGACTAGCGGGAACTGAGACCCAGTACTTC	CATSDPGLAGTETQYF
-	-	TRBV10-3	TRBJ2-1	TGTGCCATCAGTGCGAGGGGGGGCAGCTCCTACAATGAGCAGTTCTTC	CAISARGGSSYNEQFF
-	-	TRBV28	TRBJ1-2	TGTGCCAGCAGTGACTTACCGGGCTATGGCTACACCTTC	CASSDLPGYGYTF
once	-	TRBV6-5	TRBJ1-4	TGTGCCAGCAGTTACTCCTCCAATGAAAAACTGTTTTTT	CASSYSSNEKLFF
-	TRBD1	TRBV4-1	TRBJ1-6	TGCGCCAGCAGCACCCGGGACAGGGACTATTCACCCCTCCACTTT	CASSTRDRDYSPLHF